Below, 8 T cell receptor beta chains from the same sample are listed, as sequenced in a study of T cells after yellow fever vaccination. MiXCR, run by TCRdb on the 5' RACE reads, gives a single entry per CDR3 protein. The sample yields more than 250,000 distinct CDR3 sequences, around 7% seen once. Sample: PBMCs, taken approximately 40 days after the first yellow fever vaccination. The receptors derive from a man aged 18 to 30 who received the YFV17D yellow fever vaccine.

This clonotype was counted once. This clone may be a read error of a much larger clone one base away. V is TRBV5-1 and J is TRBJ2-1; 7 nucleotides line up with TRBD1. Germline values: CDR1 SGHRS, CDR2 YFSETQ. The CDR3 is 18 residues long. CDR3 sequence: CASSLAWDSDPSYSEQFF. The CDR3 DNA sequence: TGCGCCAGCAGCTTGGCCTGGGACAGTGACCCCTCCTACAGTGAGCAGTTCTTC.

This chain joins TRBV28 and TRBJ2-2; D may correspond to TRBD1 or TRBD2 (5 bases each). CDR3 length: 14 amino acids. The V gene lost 8 bases and the J gene lost 5 bases, with 15 bases spanning the gap. Germline loops: CDR1 MDHEN, CDR2 SYDVKM. In DNA, the CDR3 is TGTGCCAGCTATGAGGGGAGAGGGACCGGGGAGCTGTTTTTT. Residues: CASYEGRGTGELFF.

V gene TRBV28 combines with J gene TRBJ2-1; 8 bases are a match to TRBD1. After removal of 6 bases from V and 8 bases from J, the junction contained 12 bases not matched to a gene. In germline, CDR1 is MDHEN, CDR2 SYDVKM. The CDR3 is 15 residues long. CDR3: CASSHSGQGRDEQFF. The CDR3 DNA follows: TGTGCCAGCAGCCATAGCGGACAGGGTCGCGATGAGCAGTTCTTC.

This chain links TRBV4-3 with TRBJ1-1; D call uncertain. Germline CDR1 is LGHNA and CDR2 is YSLEER. This CDR3 is built from 15 residues. V lost 0 bases and J 3 bases, leaving 11 bases between the germline ends. This chain's CDR3 is CASSQDRGVDTEAFF. DNA for the CDR3: TGCGCCAGCAGCCAAGATCGTGGAGTGGACACTGAAGCTTTCTTT.

The table lists this clonotype with many counts. The chain links TRBV18 to TRBJ2-3; 7 bases align to TRBD1. This CDR3 comprises 14 residues. The germline V gene encodes CDR1 KGHSH and CDR2 LQKENI. J gave up 2 bases and V 5 bases, and 4 bases lay outside the gene matches. The CDR3 loop reads CASSSGGFTDTQYF. The CDR3 DNA sequence: TGTGCCAGCTCATCAGGGGGATTCACAGATACGCAGTATTTT. The full variable domain, its missing parts supplied by reference TRBV18 and TRBJ2-3, is NAGVMQNPRHLVRRRGQEARLRCSPMKGHSHVYWYRQLPEEGLKFMVYLQKENIIDESGMPKERFSAEFPKEGPSILRIQQVVRGDSAAYFCASSSGGFTDTQYFGPGTRLTVL.

V usage is TRBV27 and J usage is TRBJ2-7, with 10 bases lining up with TRBD1. This CDR3 is built from 16 residues. Germline trimming cut 3 bases from V and 4 bases from J; bases unmatched to any gene: 9. Germline assignment: CDR1 MNHEY and CDR2 SMNVEV (reference sequence). CDR3 in amino acids: CASSFPGQGDKYEQYV. The DNA for the CDR3 is TGTGCCAGCAGTTTCCCCGGACAGGGGGATAAATACGAGCAGTACGTC.

The CDR3 bases are TGTGCCAGCAGCCAAGATATTAGCGGCACCGGGGAGCTGTTTTTT. Translated: CASSQDISGTGELFF. The chain has TRBV4-2 and TRBJ2-2; weak D call: TRBD2 (6 bases). The CDR3 runs 15 residues. V was shortened by 0 bases and J by 4 bases, with 9 bases between the two germline ends. Looked up from germline, CDR1 is LGHNA and CDR2 is YNFKEQ.

The sample holds many counts of this clonotype. The chain links TRBV11-2 to TRBJ2-2; D possibly matches TRBD1 or TRBD2 (6 bases each). The CDR3 extends over 17 amino acids. CDR1 is SGHAT and CDR2 is FQNNGV in the germline V gene. Trimming removed 5 bases at V and 5 bases at J, with 21 bases between. The CDR3 DNA follows: TGTGCCAGCAGCCCAAGACCCCCGGGGGCGAGAACCGGGGAGCTGTTTTTT. Translated: CASSPRPPGARTGELFF.